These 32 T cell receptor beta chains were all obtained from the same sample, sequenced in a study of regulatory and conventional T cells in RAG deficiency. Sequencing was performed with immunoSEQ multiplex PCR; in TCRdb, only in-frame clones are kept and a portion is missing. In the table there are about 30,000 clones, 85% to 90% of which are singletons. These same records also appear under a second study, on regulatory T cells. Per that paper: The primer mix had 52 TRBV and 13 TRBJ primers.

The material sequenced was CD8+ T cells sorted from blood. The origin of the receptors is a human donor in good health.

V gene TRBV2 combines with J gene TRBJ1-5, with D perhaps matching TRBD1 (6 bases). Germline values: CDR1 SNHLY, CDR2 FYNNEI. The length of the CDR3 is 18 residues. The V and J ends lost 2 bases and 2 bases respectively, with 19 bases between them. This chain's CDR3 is CASSEKGGGVGGNQPQHF. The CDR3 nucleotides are TGTGCCAGCAGTGAAAAAGGAGGGGGGGTAGGCGGCAATCAGCCCCAGCATTTT.

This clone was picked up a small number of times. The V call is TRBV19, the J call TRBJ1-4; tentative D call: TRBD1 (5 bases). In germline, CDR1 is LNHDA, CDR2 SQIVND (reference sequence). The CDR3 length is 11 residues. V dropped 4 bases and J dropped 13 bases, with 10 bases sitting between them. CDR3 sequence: CASSTGERLFF. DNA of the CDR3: TGTGCCAGTAGTACGGGGGAGCGACTGTTTTTT. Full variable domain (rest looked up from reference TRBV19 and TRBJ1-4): DGGITQSPKYLFRKEGQNVTLSCEQNLNHDAMYWYRQDPGQGLRLIYYSQIVNDFQKGDIAEGYSVSREKKESFPLTVTSAQKNPTAFYLCASSTGERLFFGSGTQLSVL.

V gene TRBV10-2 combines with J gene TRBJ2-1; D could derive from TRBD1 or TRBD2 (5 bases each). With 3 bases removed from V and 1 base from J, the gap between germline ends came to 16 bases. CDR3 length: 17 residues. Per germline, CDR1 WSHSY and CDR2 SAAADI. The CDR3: CASSEGASSGSYNEQFF. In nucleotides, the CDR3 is TGCGCCAGCAGTGAAGGGGCTAGCAGTGGATCCTACAATGAGCAGTTCTTC.

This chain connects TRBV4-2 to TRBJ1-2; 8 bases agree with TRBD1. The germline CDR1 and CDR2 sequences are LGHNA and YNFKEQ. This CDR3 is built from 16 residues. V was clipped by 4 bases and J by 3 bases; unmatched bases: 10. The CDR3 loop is CASSPSDRGADYGYTF. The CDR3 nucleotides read TGTGCCAGCAGCCCATCAGACAGGGGTGCGGACTATGGCTACACCTTC.

CDR3 sequence reads: CASSVDGEHNNEQFF. Written as DNA, the CDR3 is TGTGCCAGCAGCGTAGACGGGGAGCACAACAATGAGCAGTTCTTC. The chain links TRBV9 to TRBJ2-1, with a weak D call TRBD2 (5 bases). V dropped 0 bases and J dropped 5 bases, with 12 bases sitting between them. This CDR3 is 15 amino acids long. Germline CDR1 and CDR2: SGDLS and YYNGEE.

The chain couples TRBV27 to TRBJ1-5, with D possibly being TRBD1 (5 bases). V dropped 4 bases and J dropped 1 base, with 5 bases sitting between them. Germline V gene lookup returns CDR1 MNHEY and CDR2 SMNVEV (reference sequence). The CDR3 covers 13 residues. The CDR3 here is CASSWDSNQPQHF. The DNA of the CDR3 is TGTGCCAGCAGTTGGGACAGCAATCAGCCCCAGCATTTT.

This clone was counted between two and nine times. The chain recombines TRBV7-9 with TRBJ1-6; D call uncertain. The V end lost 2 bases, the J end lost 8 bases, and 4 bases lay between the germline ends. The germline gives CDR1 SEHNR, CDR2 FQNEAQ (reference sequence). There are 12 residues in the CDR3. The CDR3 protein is CASSLWDSPLHF. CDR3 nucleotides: TGTGCCAGCAGCTTATGGGATTCACCCCTCCACTTT. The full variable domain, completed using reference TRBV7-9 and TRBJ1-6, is DTGVSQNPRHKITKRGQNVTFRCDPISEHNRLYWYRQTLGQGPEFLTYFQNEAQLEKSRLLSDRFSAERPKGSFSTLEIQRTEQGDSAMYLCASSLWDSPLHFGNGTRLTVT.

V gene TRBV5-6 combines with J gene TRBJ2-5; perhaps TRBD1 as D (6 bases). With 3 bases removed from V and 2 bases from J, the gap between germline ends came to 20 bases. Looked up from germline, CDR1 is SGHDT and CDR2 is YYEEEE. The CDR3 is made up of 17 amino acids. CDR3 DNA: TGTGCCAGCAGCTCCCTATGGCCTGGGGGCGGGCAAGAGACCCAGTACTTC. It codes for CASSSLWPGGGQETQYF.

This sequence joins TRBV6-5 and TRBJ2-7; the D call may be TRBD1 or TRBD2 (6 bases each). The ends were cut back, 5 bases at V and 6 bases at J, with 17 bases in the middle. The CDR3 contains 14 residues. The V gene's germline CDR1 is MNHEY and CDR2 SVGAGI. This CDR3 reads CASSPDSWGVEQYF. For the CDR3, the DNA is TGTGCCAGCAGTCCGGACAGTTGGGGGGTCGAGCAGTACTTC.

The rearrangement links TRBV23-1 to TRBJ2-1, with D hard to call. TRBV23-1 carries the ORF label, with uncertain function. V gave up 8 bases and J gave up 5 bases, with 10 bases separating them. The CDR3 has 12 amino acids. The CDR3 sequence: CASPGGDNEQFF. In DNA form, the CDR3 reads TGCGCCAGCCCGGGCGGAGACAATGAGCAGTTCTTC.

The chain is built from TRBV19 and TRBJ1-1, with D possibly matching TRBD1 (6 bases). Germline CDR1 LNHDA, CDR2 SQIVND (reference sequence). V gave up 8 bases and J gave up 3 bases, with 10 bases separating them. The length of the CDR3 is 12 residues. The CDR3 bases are TGTGCCAGTGAAGGGGGATACACTGAAGCTTTCTTT. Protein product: CASEGGYTEAFF. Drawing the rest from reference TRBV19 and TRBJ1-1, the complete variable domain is DGGITQSPKYLFRKEGQNVTLSCEQNLNHDAMYWYRQDPGQGLRLIYYSQIVNDFQKGDIAEGYSVSREKKESFPLTVTSAQKNPTAFYLCASEGGYTEAFFGQGTRLTVV.

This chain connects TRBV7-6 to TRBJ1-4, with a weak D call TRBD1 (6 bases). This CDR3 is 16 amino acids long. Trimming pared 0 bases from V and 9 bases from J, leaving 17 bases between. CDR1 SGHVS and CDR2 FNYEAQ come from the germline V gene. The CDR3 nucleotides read TGTGCCAGCAGCTTAGCGTGGGGGGGCGACTCGAAAAAACTGTTTTTT. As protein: CASSLAWGGDSKKLFF.

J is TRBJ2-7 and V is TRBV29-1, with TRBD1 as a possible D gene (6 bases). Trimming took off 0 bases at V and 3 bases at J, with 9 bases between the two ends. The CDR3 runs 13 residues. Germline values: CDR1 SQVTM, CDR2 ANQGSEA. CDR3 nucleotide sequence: TGCAGCGTTGAAGAGGTACAGGGCTACGAGCAGTACTTC. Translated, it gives CSVEEVQGYEQYF.

Written as DNA, the CDR3 is TGTGCCAGCAACCCGACCCCTATCAATCAGCCCCAGCATTTT. This translates into CASNPTPINQPQHF. The chain carries TRBV28 and TRBJ1-5; D not certain. Germline V gives CDR1 MDHEN, CDR2 SYDVKM. This CDR3 spans 14 amino acids. The V end was cut by 7 bases, the J end by 3 bases, with 13 bases between.

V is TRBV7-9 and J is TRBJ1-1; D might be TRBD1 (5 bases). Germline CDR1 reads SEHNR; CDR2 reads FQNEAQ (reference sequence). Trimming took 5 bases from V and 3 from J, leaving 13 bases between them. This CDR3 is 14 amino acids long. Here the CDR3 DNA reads TGTGCCAGCAGCGAAGAGACGGGGGACACTGAAGCTTTCTTT. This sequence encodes CASSEETGDTEAFF.

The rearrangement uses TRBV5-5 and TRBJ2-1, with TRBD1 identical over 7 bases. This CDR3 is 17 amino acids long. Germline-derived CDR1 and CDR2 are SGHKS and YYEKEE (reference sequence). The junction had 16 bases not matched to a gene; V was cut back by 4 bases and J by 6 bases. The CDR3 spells CASSNINPGQSFNEQFF. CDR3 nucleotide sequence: TGTGCCAGCAGCAACATCAATCCGGGACAGTCTTTCAATGAGCAGTTCTTC.

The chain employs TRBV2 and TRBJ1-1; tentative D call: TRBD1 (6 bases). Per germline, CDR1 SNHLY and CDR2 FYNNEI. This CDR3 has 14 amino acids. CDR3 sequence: CARDISGANTEAFF. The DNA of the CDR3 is TGTGCTAGGGACATTTCCGGGGCGAACACTGAAGCTTTCTTT.

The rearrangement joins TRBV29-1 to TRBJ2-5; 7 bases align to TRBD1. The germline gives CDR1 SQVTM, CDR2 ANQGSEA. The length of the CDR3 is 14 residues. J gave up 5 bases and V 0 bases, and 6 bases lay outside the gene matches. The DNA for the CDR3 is TGCAGCGTTGAAGACCCACAGGGGTGGGAGACCCAGTACTTC. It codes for CSVEDPQGWETQYF.

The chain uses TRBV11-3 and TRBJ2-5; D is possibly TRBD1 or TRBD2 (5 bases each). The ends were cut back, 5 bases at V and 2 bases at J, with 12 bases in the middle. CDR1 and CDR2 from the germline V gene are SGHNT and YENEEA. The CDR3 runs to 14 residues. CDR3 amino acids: CASSLRDGQETQYF. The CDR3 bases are TGTGCCAGCAGCCTCCGGGACGGTCAAGAGACCCAGTACTTC.

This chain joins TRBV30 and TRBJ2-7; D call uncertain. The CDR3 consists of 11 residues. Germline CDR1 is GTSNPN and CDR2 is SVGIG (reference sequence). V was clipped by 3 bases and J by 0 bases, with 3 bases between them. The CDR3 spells CAWSTSYEQYF. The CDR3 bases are TGTGCCTGGAGCACCTCCTACGAGCAGTACTTC.

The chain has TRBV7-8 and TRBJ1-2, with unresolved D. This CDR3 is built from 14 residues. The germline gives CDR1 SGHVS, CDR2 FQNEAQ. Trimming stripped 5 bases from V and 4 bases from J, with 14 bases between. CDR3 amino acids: CASSVRVSAYGYTF. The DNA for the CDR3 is TGTGCCAGCAGCGTAAGGGTCTCCGCCTATGGCTACACCTTC.

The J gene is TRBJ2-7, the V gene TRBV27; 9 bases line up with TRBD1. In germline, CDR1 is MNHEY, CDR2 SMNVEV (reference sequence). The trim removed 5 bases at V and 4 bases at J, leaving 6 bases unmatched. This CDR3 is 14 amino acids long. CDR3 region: CASSAGQGQYEQYF. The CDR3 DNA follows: TGTGCCAGCAGTGCGGGACAGGGCCAATACGAGCAGTACTTC.

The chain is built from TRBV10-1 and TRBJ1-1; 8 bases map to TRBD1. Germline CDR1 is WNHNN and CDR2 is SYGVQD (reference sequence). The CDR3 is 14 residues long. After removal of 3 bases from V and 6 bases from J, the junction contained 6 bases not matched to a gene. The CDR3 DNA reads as TGCGCCAGCAGTGATGGACAGGGAAAGGCTGAAGCTTTCTTT. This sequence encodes CASSDGQGKAEAFF.

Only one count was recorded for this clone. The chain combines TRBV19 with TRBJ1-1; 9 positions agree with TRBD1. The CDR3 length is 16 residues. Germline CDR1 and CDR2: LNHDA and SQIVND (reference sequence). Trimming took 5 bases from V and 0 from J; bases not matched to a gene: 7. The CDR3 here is CASSFRTGDMNTEAFF. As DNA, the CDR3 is TGTGCCAGTAGTTTCCGGACAGGGGACATGAACACTGAAGCTTTCTTT.

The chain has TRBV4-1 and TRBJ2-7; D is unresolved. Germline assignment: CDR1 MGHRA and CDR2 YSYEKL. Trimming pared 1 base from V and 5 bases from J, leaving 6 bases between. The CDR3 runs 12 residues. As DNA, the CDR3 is TGCGCCAGCAGCCAAGTGGCGGACGAGCAGTACTTC. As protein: CASSQVADEQYF.

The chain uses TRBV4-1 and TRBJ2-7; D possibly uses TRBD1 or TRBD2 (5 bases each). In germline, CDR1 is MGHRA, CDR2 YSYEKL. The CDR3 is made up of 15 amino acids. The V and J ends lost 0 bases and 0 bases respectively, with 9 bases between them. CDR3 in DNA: TGCGCCAGCAGCCAAGAGGCAGGGAGCTCCTACGAGCAGTACTTC. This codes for CASSQEAGSSYEQYF.

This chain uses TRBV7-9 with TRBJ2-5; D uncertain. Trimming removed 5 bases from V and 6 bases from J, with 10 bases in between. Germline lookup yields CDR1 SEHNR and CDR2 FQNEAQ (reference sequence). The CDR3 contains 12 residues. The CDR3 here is CASSAPGQTQYF. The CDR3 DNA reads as TGTGCCAGCAGCGCTCCCGGGCAGACCCAGTACTTC.

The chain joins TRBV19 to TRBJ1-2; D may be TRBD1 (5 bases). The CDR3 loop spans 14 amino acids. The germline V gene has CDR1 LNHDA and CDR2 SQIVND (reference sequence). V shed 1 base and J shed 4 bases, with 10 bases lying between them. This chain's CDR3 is CASSIGPGRYGYTF. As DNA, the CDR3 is TGTGCCAGTAGTATAGGTCCGGGGCGCTATGGCTACACCTTC. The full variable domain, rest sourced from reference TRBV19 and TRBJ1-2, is DGGITQSPKYLFRKEGQNVTLSCEQNLNHDAMYWYRQDPGQGLRLIYYSQIVNDFQKGDIAEGYSVSREKKESFPLTVTSAQKNPTAFYLCASSIGPGRYGYTFGSGTRLTVV.

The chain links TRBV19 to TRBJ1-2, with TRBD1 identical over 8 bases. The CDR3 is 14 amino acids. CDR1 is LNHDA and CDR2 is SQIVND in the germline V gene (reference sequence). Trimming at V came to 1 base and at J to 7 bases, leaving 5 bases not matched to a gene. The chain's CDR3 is CASSIGTGSRGYTF. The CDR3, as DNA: TGTGCCAGTAGTATAGGGACAGGGAGCCGTGGCTACACCTTC.

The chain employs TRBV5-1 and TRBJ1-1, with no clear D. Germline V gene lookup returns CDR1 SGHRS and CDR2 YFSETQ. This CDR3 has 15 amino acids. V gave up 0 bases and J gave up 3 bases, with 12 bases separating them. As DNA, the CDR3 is TGCGCCAGCAGCTTGGCTGCGGGGATAGACACTGAAGCTTTCTTT. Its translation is CASSLAAGIDTEAFF.

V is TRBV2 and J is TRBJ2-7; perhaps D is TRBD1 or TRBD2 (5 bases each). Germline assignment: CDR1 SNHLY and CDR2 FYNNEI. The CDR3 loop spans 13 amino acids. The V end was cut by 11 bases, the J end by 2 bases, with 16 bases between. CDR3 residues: CARRGPTTYEQYF. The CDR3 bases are TGTGCCCGCCGGGGCCCCACCACCTACGAGCAGTACTTC.

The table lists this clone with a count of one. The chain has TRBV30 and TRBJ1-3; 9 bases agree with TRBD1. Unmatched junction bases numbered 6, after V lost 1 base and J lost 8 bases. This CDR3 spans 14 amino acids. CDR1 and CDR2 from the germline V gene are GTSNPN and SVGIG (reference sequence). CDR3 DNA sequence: TGTGCCTGGAGTGCCGGGACAGGGAGAGACACCATATATTTT. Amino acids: CAWSAGTGRDTIYF.